This T cell receptor (beta chain) was profiled in a study of blood T cell repertoires in COVID-19. Study-wide background: Italy, Spain and the United States were the sources of the convalescent and acute COVID-19 samples. PBMCs, B-cell-depleted T cells, or T cells were the source of the cDNA or gDNA that made up the material.

The V end was cut by 3 bases, the J end by 2 bases, with 13 bases between. This CDR3 is built from 15 residues. Germline CDR1 reads SSHAT; CDR2 reads FNYEAQ (reference sequence). How the authors handled the data: Amplification from reference gene primers served as the basis for estimated nucleated cell counts. The table came from immunoSEQ multiplex PCR; TCRdb's copy has only in-frame clones and leaves some out. V, J and clone size were drawn from that table, and D and trimming were deduced from the DNA. The profile covers under 150,000 clones, with approximately 87% appearing a single time and roughly 2.1% taken by the ten largest.

The receptor was derived from a man aged 70 or older with active COVID-19. The chain joins TRBV7-7 to TRBJ2-5; tentatively, D is TRBD1 (6 bases). The sample comprised peripheral blood. The CDR3 coding sequence is TGTGCCAGCAGCTTCGGCACAGGGTATCAAGAGACCCAGTACTTC. The encoded protein is CASSFGTGYQETQYF.